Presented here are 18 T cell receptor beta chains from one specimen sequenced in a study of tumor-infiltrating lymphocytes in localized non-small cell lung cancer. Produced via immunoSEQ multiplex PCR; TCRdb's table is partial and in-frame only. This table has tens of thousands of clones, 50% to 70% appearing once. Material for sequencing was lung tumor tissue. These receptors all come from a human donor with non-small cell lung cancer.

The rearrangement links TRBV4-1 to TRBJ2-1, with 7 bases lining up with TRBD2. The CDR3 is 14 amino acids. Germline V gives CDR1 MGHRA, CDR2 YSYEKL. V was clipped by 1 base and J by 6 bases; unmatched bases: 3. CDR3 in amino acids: CASSQGLAVNEQFF. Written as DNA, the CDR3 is TGCGCCAGCAGCCAAGGGCTAGCGGTCAATGAGCAGTTCTTC.

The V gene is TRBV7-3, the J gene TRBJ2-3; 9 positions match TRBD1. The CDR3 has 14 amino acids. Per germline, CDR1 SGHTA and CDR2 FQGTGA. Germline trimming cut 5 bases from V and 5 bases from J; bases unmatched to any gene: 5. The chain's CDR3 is CASSDRGGGDTQYF. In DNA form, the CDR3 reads TGTGCCAGCAGCGACAGGGGGGGCGGAGATACGCAGTATTTT.

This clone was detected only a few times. As DNA, the CDR3 is TGCGCCAGCAGCTTGGAGTCCAGGGTCGGCACAGATACGCAGTATTTT. This encodes CASSLESRVGTDTQYF. The J gene is TRBJ2-3, the V gene TRBV5-1; the D gene is possibly TRBD1 (5 bases). Germline CDR1 and CDR2: SGHRS and YFSETQ. The CDR3 has 16 residues. Trimming shortened V by 0 bases and J by 1 base, and 12 bases separated the two germline ends.

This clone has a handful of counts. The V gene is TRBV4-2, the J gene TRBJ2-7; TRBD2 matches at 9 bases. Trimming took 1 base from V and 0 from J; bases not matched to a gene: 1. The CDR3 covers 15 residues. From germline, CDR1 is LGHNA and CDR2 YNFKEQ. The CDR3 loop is CASSQGLAASYEQYF. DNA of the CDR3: TGTGCCAGCAGCCAAGGACTAGCGGCCTCCTACGAGCAGTACTTC.

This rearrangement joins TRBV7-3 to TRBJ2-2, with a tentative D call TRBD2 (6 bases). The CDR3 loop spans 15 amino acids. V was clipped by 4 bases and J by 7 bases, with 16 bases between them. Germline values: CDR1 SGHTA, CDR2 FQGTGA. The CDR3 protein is CASSSGLHEGGELFF. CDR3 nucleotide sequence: TGTGCCAGCAGCTCGGGACTCCACGAGGGCGGGGAGCTGTTTTTT.

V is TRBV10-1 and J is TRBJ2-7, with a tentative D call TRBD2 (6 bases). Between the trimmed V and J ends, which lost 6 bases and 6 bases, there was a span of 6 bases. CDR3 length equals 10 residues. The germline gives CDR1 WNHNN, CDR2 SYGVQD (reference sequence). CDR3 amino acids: CASRGGEQYF. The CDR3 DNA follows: TGCGCCAGCAGGGGGGGCGAGCAGTACTTC.

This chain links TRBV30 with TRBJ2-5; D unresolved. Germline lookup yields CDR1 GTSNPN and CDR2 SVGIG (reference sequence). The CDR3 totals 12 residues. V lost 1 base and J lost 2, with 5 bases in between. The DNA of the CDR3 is TGTGCCTGGAGTGAATTGCAAGAGACCCAGTACTTC. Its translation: CAWSELQETQYF.

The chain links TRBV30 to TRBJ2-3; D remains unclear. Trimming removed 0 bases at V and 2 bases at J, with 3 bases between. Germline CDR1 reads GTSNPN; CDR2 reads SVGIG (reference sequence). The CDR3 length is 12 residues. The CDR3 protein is CAWSVTTDTQYF. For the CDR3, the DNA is TGTGCCTGGAGTGTAACCACAGATACGCAGTATTTT.

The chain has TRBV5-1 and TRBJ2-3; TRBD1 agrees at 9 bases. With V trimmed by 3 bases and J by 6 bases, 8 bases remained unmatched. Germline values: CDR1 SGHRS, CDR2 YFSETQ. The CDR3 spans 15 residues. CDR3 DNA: TGCGCCAGCAGCTACCGGGACAGGGATGTGGATACGCAGTATTTT. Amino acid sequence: CASSYRDRDVDTQYF.

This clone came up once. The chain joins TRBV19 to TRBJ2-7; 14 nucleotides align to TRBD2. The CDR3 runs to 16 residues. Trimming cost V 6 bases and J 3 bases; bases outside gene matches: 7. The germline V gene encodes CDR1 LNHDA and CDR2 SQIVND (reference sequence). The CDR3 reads CASSLTSGRAYYEQYF. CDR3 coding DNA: TGTGCCAGTAGCCTGACTAGCGGGAGGGCGTACTACGAGCAGTACTTC.

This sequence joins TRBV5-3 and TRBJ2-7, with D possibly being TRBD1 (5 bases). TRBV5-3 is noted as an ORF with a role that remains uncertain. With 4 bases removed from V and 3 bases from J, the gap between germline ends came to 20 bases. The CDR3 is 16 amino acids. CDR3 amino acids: CARSAVNRKVFYEQYF. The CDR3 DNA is TGTGCCAGAAGCGCGGTGAACAGGAAAGTCTTCTACGAGCAGTACTTC.

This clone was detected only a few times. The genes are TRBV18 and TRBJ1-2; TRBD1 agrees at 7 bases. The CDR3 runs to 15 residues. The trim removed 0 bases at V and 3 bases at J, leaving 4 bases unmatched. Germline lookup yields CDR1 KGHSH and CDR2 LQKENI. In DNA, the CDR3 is TGTGCCAGCTCACCACCGGGGGACAGCTACTATGGCTACACCTTC. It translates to CASSPPGDSYYGYTF.

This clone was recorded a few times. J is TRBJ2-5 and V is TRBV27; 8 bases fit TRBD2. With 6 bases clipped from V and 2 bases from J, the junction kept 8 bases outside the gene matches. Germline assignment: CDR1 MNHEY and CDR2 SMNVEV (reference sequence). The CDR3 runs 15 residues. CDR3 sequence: CASRLAGLRQETQYF. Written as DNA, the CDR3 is TGTGCCAGCAGGCTAGCGGGCCTGAGACAAGAGACCCAGTACTTC.

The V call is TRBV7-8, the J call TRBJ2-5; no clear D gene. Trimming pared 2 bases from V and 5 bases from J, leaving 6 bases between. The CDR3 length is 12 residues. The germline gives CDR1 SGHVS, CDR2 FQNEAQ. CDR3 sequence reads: CASSLNPETQYF. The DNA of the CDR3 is TGTGCCAGCAGCTTAAACCCCGAGACCCAGTACTTC. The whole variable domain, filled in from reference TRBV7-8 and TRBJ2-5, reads GAGVSQSPRYKVAKRGQDVALRCDPISGHVSLFWYQQALGQGPEFLTYFQNEAQLDKSGLPSDRFFAERPEGSVSTLKIQRTQQEDSAVYLCASSLNPETQYFGPGTRLLVL.

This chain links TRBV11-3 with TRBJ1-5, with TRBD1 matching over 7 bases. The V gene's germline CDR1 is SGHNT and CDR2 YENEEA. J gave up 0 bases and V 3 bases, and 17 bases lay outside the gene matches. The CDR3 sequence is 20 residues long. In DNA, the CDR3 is TGTGCCAGCAGCTTGTATCCCCTGAAGCGGGACAGAGATAGCAATCAGCCCCAGCATTTT. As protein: CASSLYPLKRDRDSNQPQHF.

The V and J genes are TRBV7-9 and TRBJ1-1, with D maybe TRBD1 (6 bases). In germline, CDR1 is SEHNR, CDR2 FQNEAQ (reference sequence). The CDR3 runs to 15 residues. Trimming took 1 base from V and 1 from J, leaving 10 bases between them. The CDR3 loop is CASSLGTAENTEAFF. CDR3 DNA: TGTGCCAGCAGCTTAGGGACAGCAGAGAACACTGAAGCTTTCTTT.

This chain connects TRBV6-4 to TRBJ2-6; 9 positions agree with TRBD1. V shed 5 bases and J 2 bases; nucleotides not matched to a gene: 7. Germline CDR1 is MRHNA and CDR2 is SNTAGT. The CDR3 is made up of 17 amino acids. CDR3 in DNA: TGTGCCAGCAGTCACTACAGGGGGCGGGCTGGGGCCAACGTCCTGACTTTC. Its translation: CASSHYRGRAGANVLTF.

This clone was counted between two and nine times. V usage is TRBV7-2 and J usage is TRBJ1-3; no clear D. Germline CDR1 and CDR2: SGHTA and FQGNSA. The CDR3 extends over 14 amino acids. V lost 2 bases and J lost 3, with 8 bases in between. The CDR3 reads CASSLRGGGNTIYF. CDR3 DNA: TGTGCCAGCAGCTTACGGGGAGGTGGAAACACCATATATTTT.